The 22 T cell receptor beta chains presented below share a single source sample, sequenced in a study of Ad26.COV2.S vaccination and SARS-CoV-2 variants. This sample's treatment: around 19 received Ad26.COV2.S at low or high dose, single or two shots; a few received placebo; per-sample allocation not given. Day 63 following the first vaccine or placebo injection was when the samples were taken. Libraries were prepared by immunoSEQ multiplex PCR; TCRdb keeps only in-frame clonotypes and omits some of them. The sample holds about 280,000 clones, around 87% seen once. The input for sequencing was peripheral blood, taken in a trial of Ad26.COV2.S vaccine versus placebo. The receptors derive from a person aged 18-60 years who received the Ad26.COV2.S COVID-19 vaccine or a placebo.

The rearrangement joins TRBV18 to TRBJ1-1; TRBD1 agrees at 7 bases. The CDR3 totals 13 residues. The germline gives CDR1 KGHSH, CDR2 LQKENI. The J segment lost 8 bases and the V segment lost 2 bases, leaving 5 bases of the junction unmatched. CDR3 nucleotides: TGTGCCAGCTCACCATATCAGGGGGAAGAAGCTTTCTTT. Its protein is CASSPYQGEEAFF.

The CDR3 sequence: CASGLYRVNTEAFF. The CDR3 DNA reads as TGTGCTAGTGGTCTTTACAGGGTGAACACTGAAGCTTTCTTT. V gene TRBV12-5 combines with J gene TRBJ1-1; D perhaps matches TRBD1 (6 bases). V lost 5 bases and J 0 bases, leaving 10 bases between the germline ends. Germline assignment: CDR1 LGHNT and CDR2 FRNRAP. There are 14 residues in the CDR3.

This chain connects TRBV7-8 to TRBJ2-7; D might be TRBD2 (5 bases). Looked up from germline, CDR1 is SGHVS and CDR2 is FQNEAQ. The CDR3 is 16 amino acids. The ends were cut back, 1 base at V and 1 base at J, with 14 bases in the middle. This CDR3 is CASSLEFAGASYEQYF. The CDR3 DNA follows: TGTGCCAGCAGCTTAGAATTTGCGGGCGCGTCCTACGAGCAGTACTTC.

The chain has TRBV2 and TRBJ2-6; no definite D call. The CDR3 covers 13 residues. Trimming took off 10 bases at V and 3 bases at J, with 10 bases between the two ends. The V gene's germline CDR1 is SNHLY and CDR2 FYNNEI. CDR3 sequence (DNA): TGTGCCACCGCCGCAGGTGGGGCCAACGTCCTGACTTTC. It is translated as CATAAGGANVLTF.

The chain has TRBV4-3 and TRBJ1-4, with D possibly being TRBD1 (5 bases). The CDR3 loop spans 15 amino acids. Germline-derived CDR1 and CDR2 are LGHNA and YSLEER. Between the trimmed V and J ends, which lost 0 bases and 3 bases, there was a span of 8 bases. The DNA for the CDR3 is TGCGCCAGCAGCCAAGATTTACAGGCTAATGAAAAACTGTTTTTT. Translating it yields CASSQDLQANEKLFF.

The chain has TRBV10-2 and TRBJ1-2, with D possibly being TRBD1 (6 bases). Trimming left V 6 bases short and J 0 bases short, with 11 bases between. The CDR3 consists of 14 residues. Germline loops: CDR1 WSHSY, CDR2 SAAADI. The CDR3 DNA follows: TGCGCCAGCAGCCGGGACAAGACTAACTATGGCTACACCTTC. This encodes CASSRDKTNYGYTF.

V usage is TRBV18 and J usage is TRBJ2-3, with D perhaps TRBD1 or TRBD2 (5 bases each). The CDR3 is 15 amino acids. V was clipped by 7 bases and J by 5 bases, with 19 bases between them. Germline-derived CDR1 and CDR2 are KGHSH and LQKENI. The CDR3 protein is CASFQTASGGDTQYF. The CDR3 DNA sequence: TGTGCCAGCTTCCAGACGGCCAGTGGGGGAGATACGCAGTATTTT. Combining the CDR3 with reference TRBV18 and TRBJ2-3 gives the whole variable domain NAGVMQNPRHLVRRRGQEARLRCSPMKGHSHVYWYRQLPEEGLKFMVYLQKENIIDESGMPKERFSAEFPKEGPSILRIQQVVRGDSAAYFCASFQTASGGDTQYFGPGTRLTVL.

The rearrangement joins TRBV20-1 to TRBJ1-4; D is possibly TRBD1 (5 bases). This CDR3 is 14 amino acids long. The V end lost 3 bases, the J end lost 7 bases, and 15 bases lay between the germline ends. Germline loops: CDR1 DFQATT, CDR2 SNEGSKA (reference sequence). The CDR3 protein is CSASSGGSREKLFF. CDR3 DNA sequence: TGCAGTGCTAGTTCCGGGGGTAGTCGTGAAAAACTGTTTTTT.

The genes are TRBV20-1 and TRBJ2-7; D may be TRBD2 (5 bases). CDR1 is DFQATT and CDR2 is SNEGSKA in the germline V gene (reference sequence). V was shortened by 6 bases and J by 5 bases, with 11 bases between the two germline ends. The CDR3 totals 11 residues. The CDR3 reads CSAPFGNEQYF. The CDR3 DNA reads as TGCAGTGCCCCTTTCGGGAACGAGCAGTACTTC.

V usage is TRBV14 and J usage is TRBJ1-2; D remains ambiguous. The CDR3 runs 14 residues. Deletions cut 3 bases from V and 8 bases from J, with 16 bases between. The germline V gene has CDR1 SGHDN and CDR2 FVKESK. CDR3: CASSQNRRSEGYTF. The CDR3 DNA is TGTGCCAGCAGCCAGAATCGACGCAGTGAGGGCTACACCTTC. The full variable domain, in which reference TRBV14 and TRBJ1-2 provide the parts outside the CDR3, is EAGVTQFPSHSVIEKGQTVTLRCDPISGHDNLYWYRRVMGKEIKFLLHFVKESKQDESGMPNNRFLAERTGGTYSTLKVQPAELEDSGVYFCASSQNRRSEGYTFGSGTRLTVV.

CDR3 in amino acids: CASSRDSTDTQYF. For the CDR3, the DNA is TGCGCCAGCAGCCGTGACAGCACAGATACGCAGTATTTT. This chain uses TRBV5-1 with TRBJ2-3; D call uncertain. Germline CDR1 and CDR2: SGHRS and YFSETQ. V was clipped by 4 bases and J by 0 bases, with 6 bases between them. The CDR3 is made up of 13 amino acids. Full variable domain (rest looked up from reference TRBV5-1 and TRBJ2-3): KAGVTQTPRYLIKTRGQQVTLSCSPISGHRSVSWYQQTPGQGLQFLFEYFSETQRNKGNFPGRFSGRQFSNSRSEMNVSTLELGDSALYLCASSRDSTDTQYFGPGTRLTVL.

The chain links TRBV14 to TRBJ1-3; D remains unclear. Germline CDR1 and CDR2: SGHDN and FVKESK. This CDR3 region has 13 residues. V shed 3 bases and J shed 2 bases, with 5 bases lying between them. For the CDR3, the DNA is TGTGCCAGCAGCCAGATCCCTGGAAACACCATATATTTT. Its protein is CASSQIPGNTIYF.

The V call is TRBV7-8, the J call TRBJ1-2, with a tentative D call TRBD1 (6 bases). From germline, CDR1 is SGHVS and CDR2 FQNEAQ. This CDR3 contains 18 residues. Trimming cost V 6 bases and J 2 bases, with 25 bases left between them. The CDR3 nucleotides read TGTGCCAGCAGGGAAATGACAGGTGATTTCCATTCGAACTATGGCTACACCTTC. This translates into CASREMTGDFHSNYGYTF. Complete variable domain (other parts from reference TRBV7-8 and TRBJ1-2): GAGVSQSPRYKVAKRGQDVALRCDPISGHVSLFWYQQALGQGPEFLTYFQNEAQLDKSGLPSDRFFAERPEGSVSTLKIQRTQQEDSAVYLCASREMTGDFHSNYGYTFGSGTRLTVV.

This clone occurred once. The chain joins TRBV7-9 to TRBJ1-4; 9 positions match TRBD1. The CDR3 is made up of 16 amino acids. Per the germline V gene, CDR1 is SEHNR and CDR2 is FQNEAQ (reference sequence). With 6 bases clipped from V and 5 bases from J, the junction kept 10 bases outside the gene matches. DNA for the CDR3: TGTGCCAGCAGGTCCGCTCCGGGACAGGGAAATGAAAAACTGTTTTTT. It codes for CASRSAPGQGNEKLFF. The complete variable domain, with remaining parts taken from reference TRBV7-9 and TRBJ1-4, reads DTGVSQNPRHKITKRGQNVTFRCDPISEHNRLYWYRQTLGQGPEFLTYFQNEAQLEKSRLLSDRFSAERPKGSFSTLEIQRTEQGDSAMYLCASRSAPGQGNEKLFFGSGTQLSVL.

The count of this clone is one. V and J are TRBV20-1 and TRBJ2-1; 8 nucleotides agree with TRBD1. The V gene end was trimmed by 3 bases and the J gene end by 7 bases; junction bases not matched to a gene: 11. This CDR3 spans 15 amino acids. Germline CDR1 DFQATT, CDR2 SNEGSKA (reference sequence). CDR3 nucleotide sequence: TGCAGTGCTAGTACCGGGACAGGTCGTAGGAATGAGCAGTTCTTC. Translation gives CSASTGTGRRNEQFF.

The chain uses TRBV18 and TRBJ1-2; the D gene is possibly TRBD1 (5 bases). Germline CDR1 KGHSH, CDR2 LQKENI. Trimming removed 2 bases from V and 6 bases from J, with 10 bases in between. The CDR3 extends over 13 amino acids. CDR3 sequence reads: CASSPGQGDGYTF. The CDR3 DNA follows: TGTGCCAGCTCACCAGGGCAGGGCGATGGCTACACCTTC.

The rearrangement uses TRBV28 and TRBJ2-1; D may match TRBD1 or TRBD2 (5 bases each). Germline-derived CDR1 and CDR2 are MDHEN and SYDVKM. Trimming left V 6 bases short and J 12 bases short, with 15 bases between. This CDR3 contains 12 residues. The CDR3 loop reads CASRASGQGQFF. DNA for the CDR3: TGTGCCAGCAGGGCCTCGGGGCAGGGGCAGTTCTTC.

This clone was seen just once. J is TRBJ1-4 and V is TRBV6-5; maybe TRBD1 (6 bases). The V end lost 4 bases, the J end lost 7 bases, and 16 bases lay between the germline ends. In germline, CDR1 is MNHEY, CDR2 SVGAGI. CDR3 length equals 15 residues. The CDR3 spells CASSSYRAGGEKLFF. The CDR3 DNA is TGTGCCAGCAGTTCCTACAGGGCCGGTGGTGAAAAACTGTTTTTT.

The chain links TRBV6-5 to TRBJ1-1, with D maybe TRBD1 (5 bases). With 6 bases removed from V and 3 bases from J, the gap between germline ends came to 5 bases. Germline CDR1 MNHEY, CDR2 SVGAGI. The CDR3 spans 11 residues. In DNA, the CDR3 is TGTGCCAGCAGCAGGGACACTGAAGCTTTCTTT. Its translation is CASSRDTEAFF.

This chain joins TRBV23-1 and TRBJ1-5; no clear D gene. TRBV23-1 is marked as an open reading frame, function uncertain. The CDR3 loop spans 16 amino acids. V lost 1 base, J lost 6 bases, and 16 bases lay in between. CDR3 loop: CASSQFNSREGQPQHF. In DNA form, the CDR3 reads TGCGCCAGCAGTCAATTTAACAGCCGAGAGGGTCAGCCCCAGCATTTT.

The CDR3 DNA is TGCGCCAGCAGCTTGGGTGGGGAGGCGAATGGCTACACCTTC. Protein product: CASSLGGEANGYTF. The V and J genes are TRBV5-1 and TRBJ1-2; D gene unclear. V gave up 0 bases and J gave up 6 bases, with 12 bases separating them. CDR1 is SGHRS, CDR2 YFSETQ, per germline. There are 14 residues in the CDR3.

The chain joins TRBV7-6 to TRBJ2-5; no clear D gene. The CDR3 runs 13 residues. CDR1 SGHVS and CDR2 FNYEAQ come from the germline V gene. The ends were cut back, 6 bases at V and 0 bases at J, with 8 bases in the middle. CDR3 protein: CASSFVHQETQYF. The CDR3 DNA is TGTGCCAGCAGTTTCGTTCACCAAGAGACCCAGTACTTC.